This T cell receptor (beta chain) was captured by sequencing in a study of regulatory T cells in long-lasting Graves disease. In this sample, this clonotype turned up a few times. Noted time point: newly diagnosed GD, antithyroid drugs for less than 3 months. The TCR library used RNA extracted from PBMCs. CDR3 length equals 15 residues. V lost 4 bases, J lost 2 bases, and 15 bases lay in between. Germline V gene data show CDR1 as MNHEY and CDR2 as SVGEGT. Assembly of TCR beta libraries relied on iRepertoire HTBI primers together with Arm-PCR of CDR3 regions. One entry per CDR3 protein results from TCRdb running MiXCR on the multiplex PCR reads. The table includes around 420,000 distinct CDR3 sequences, roughly 15% detected once. The same sample was also used in a study of T cells in Graves' hyperthyroidism and ophthalmopathy. This second report adds: The primer set for the first-round RT-PCR of the TCR CDR3 was HTBI. Model-based prediction identified ophthalmopathy a median 6.5 months prior to its onset.

The receptor's source is a woman in her thirties or forties with Graves disease. The rearrangement uses TRBV6-2 or TRBV6-3 and TRBJ2-7; D is perhaps TRBD2 (5 bases). Sequenced here: peripheral blood mononuclear cells (PBMCs), sampled at new diagnosis, from a patient treated with antithyroid drugs. The CDR3: CASSFTTLAPYEQYF. In DNA form, the CDR3 reads TGTGCCAGCAGTTTCACAACTCTAGCACCCTACGAGCAGTACTTC.